Each of the 10 T cell receptor beta chains below was sequenced from the same sample in a study of shared clonotypes between healthy human individuals. Method: immunoSEQ multiplex PCR; TCRdb's copy keeps in-frame clones and lacks some. The table has about 2.1 million clones, about 93% seen once. Only CD45RO-negative cells positively selected for CCR7 counted as naive CD8 cells, so terminally differentiated effector memory CD45RA+ cells were excluded. Sequencing used naive CD8+ T cells from PBMCs. The receptors stem from a man in his late teens or twenties in good health. Some clones in this sample may be carry-over from other donors' samples.

V gene TRBV29-1 combines with J gene TRBJ2-5, with D perhaps assigned TRBD1 or TRBD2 (5 bases each). There are 11 residues in the CDR3. Germline CDR1 is SQVTM and CDR2 is ANQGSEA. Trimming took off 8 bases at V and 5 bases at J, with 12 bases between the two ends. The CDR3, as DNA: TGCAGCTCCACAGGCGGGGAGACCCAGTACTTC. Its protein product is CSSTGGETQYF.

The gene calls are TRBV9 and TRBJ1-1; D not resolved. The CDR3 consists of 12 residues. Germline V CDR1 and CDR2: SGDLS, YYNGEE. V was trimmed by 0 bases and J by 7 bases, leaving 7 bases between them. The DNA for the CDR3 is TGTGCCAGCAGCGTAGATTTGGTTGAAGCTTTCTTT. It encodes CASSVDLVEAFF.

This clone has a handful of counts. The chain is built from TRBV28 and TRBJ1-5; 7 bases fit TRBD1. In germline, CDR1 is MDHEN, CDR2 SYDVKM. V was pared by 6 bases and J by 3 bases, with 8 bases of the junction left unmatched. This CDR3 spans 15 amino acids. CDR3 sequence: CASRRGTVLNQPQHF. DNA for the CDR3: TGTGCCAGCAGACGAGGGACAGTCCTCAATCAGCCCCAGCATTTT. The full variable domain, rest sourced from reference TRBV28 and TRBJ1-5, is DVKVTQSSRYLVKRTGEKVFLECVQDMDHENMFWYRQDPGLGLRLIYFSYDVKMKEKGDIPEGYSVSREKKERFSLILESASTNQTSMYLCASRRGTVLNQPQHFGDGTRLSIL.

This clone was recorded once. This rearrangement joins TRBV2 to TRBJ2-7; unclear D gene. The CDR3 spans 13 residues. Germline assignment: CDR1 SNHLY and CDR2 FYNNEI. V was cut by 9 bases and J by 0 bases, with 12 bases left in between. CDR3 DNA sequence: TGTGCCAGTCAAACCGGTCCCTCCTACGAGCAGTACTTC. Translating it yields CASQTGPSYEQYF.

V and J are TRBV6-5 and TRBJ2-2; a possible D gene is TRBD2 (7 bases). This CDR3 has 15 amino acids. V lost 5 bases, J lost 5 bases, and 15 bases lay in between. Germline lookup yields CDR1 MNHEY and CDR2 SVGAGI. In DNA, the CDR3 is TGTGCCAGCAGTCCATTGCGGGGGCTAACCGGGGAGCTGTTTTTT. Translated: CASSPLRGLTGELFF.

V is TRBV11-2 and J is TRBJ2-2, with D unclear. Germline lookup yields CDR1 SGHAT and CDR2 FQNNGV. The CDR3 covers 13 residues. V lost 3 bases, J lost 7 bases, and 9 bases lay in between. CDR3 coding DNA: TGTGCCAGCAGCTTGAAGGTTGGCGGGGAGCTGTTTTTT. It yields the protein CASSLKVGGELFF.

The CDR3 region is CASSLFRRGADNEQFF. The CDR3 DNA is TGTGCCAGCAGCTTGTTTCGTCGGGGGGCGGACAATGAGCAGTTCTTC. The chain uses TRBV7-6 and TRBJ2-1, with TRBD2 as a possible D gene (7 bases). V shed 3 bases and J shed 5 bases, with 17 bases lying between them. Germline V gene data show CDR1 as SGHVS and CDR2 as FNYEAQ. The CDR3 loop spans 16 amino acids. Filled out from reference TRBV7-6 and TRBJ2-1, the complete variable domain reads GAGVSQSPRYKVTKRGQDVALRCDPISGHVSLYWYRQALGQGPEFLTYFNYEAQQDKSGLPNDRFSAERPEGSISTLTIQRTEQRDSAMYRCASSLFRRGADNEQFFGPGTRLTVL.

The chain carries TRBV27 and TRBJ1-2; no clear D. V was pared by 6 bases and J by 1 base, with 9 bases between. The CDR3 runs 13 residues. Per the germline V gene, CDR1 is MNHEY and CDR2 is SMNVEV (reference sequence). The CDR3 sequence: CASRSNSNYGYTF. CDR3 bases: TGTGCCAGCAGGTCGAACAGTAACTATGGCTACACCTTC.

J is TRBJ1-1 and V is TRBV4-1; D is unclear. V lost 4 bases, J lost 0 bases, and 12 bases lay in between. This CDR3 comprises 15 residues. CDR1 and CDR2 (germline): MGHRA, YSYEKL. The CDR3 loop reads CASSPMHIMNTEAFF. CDR3 nucleotides: TGCGCCAGCAGCCCTATGCATATTATGAACACTGAAGCTTTCTTT.

V usage is TRBV9 and J usage is TRBJ2-1; 7 bases are shared with TRBD2. The germline V gene has CDR1 SGDLS and CDR2 YYNGEE. With 3 bases clipped from V and 6 bases from J, the junction kept 9 bases outside the gene matches. This CDR3 is built from 15 residues. CDR3 sequence: CASSAGAGSSNEQFF. DNA of the CDR3: TGTGCCAGCAGCGCAGGAGCGGGATCTAGCAATGAGCAGTTCTTC. Filled out from reference TRBV9 and TRBJ2-1, the complete variable domain reads DSGVTQTPKHLITATGQRVTLRCSPRSGDLSVYWYQQSLDQGLQFLIQYYNGEERAKGNILERFSAQQFPDLHSELNLSSLELGDSALYFCASSAGAGSSNEQFFGPGTRLTVL.